The source of this T cell receptor (beta chain) is a study of blood T cell repertoires in COVID-19. Study context: Whether acute or convalescent, the COVID-19 samples came from the United States, Italy and Spain.

Germline CDR1 and CDR2: SGHNT and YYREEE (reference sequence). CDR3 length: 18 amino acids. V lost 2 bases to trimming and J lost 5 bases; unmatched junction nucleotides: 9. TCRdb's copy holds only in-frame clones and misses some; the assay was immunoSEQ multiplex PCR. The sample consists of 250,000 to 350,000 clones, around nine tenths of them appearing once. Sequenced: peripheral blood. The sequence came from a woman aged 70-85 years with COVID-19, enrolled during active disease. The chain joins TRBV5-4 to TRBJ2-2, with 13 bases aligning to TRBD2. For the CDR3, the DNA is TGTGCCAGCAGCTTTCGGTCCGGACTAGCGGGAGTAACCGGGGAGCTGTTTTTT. Translated: CASSFRSGLAGVTGELFF.